This TCR beta chain emerged from a study of T cells in Graves' hyperthyroidism and ophthalmopathy. There are many counts of this clonotype. The source material, RNA transcripts, was used to amplify TCR beta CDR3 regions. The primer set for the first-round RT-PCR of the TCR CDR3 was HTBI. MiXCR, applied by TCRdb to the multiplex PCR reads, yields one record per CDR3 protein. Of approximately 510,000 distinct CDR3 sequences detected, 46% appear once; the ten largest clones hold around 47%. Germline-derived CDR1 and CDR2 are DFQATT and SNEGSKA (reference sequence). This CDR3 comprises 14 residues. V was cut by 6 bases and J by 2 bases, with 14 bases left in between. Lactation, pregnancy, other autoimmune disease or uncontrolled infection led to exclusion of patients.

Specimen: peripheral blood or thyroid tissue (not recorded which). The sequence was obtained from an adult woman with Graves' disease, either hyperthyroidism or ophthalmopathy (not recorded which). The chain uses TRBV20-1 and TRBJ1-5; D is ambiguous. The CDR3, as DNA: TGCAGTGCCAAAGAAACCGCTGGCAATCAGCCCCAGCATTTT. Amino acids: CSAKETAGNQPQHF.